This passage covers 7 T cell receptor beta chains from one sample sequenced in a study of blood T cell repertoires in COVID-19. TCRdb keeps only in-frame clones here, not all; method: immunoSEQ multiplex PCR. Here the sample spans about 310,000 clones, 75% to 90% being singletons. Sequenced input: PBMCs or T cells enriched from blood (not recorded which). These receptors were taken from a woman in her forties who had recovered from COVID-19.

This clone was seen more than once but under ten times. The genes are TRBV19 and TRBJ1-2; D gene ambiguous. The CDR3 has 14 amino acids. Trimming stripped 3 bases from V and 4 bases from J, with 12 bases between. The germline CDR1 and CDR2 sequences are LNHDA and SQIVND (reference sequence). The CDR3 DNA reads as TGTGCCAGTAGTATCCCAGCTACGGGCTATGGCTACACCTTC. This codes for CASSIPATGYGYTF.

The chain employs TRBV19 and TRBJ2-1; tentatively, D is TRBD1 (6 bases). This CDR3 comprises 15 residues. Germline V gives CDR1 LNHDA, CDR2 SQIVND (reference sequence). Trimming pared 5 bases from V and 0 bases from J, leaving 11 bases between. As DNA, the CDR3 is TGTGCCAGTAGTCTGGACAGTAGCTCCTACAATGAGCAGTTCTTC. This translates into CASSLDSSSYNEQFF.

As DNA, the CDR3 is TGTGCCAGCAGCCACTTCAGGGGGCCGGGGGCTAACTATGGCTACACCTTC. Residues: CASSHFRGPGANYGYTF. The chain links TRBV7-2 to TRBJ1-2; 8 bases match TRBD1. V was pared by 5 bases and J by 0 bases, with 11 bases of the junction left unmatched. CDR3 length: 17 residues. The germline V gene has CDR1 SGHTA and CDR2 FQGNSA.

The rearrangement uses TRBV18 and TRBJ2-1; 8 positions match TRBD2. The CDR3 consists of 16 residues. Germline V gene lookup returns CDR1 KGHSH and CDR2 LQKENI. V shed 0 bases, J shed 6 bases, and the junction held 7 bases outside the gene matches. The CDR3 region has the DNA TGTGCCAGCTCACCACCCGGGACTAGATTATCCAATGAGCAGTTCTTC. Protein sequence: CASSPPGTRLSNEQFF.

This clone was recorded only once. The rearrangement uses TRBV7-9 and TRBJ1-4; TRBD1 is a possible D gene (5 bases). V lost 1 base, J lost 13 bases, and 16 bases lay in between. In germline, CDR1 is SEHNR, CDR2 FQNEAQ (reference sequence). The CDR3 runs 14 residues. DNA for the CDR3: TGTGCCAGCAGCTTAGTAGCGCGCGGGGGGAGACTGTTTTTT. It codes for CASSLVARGGRLFF.

The chain is built from TRBV12-3 or TRBV12-4 and TRBJ1-5, with TRBD1 matching over 12 bases. This CDR3 has 13 amino acids. J lost 16 bases, V lost 6 bases, and 10 bases had no gene match. The CDR3, as DNA: TGTGCCAGCAGAATCTCCGGGACAGGGGGCGAACATTTT. This codes for CASRISGTGGEHF.

The V gene is TRBV19, the J gene TRBJ1-4; possible D gene TRBD1, 5 bases. Trimming took 3 bases from V and 4 from J, leaving 9 bases between them. Germline V gives CDR1 LNHDA, CDR2 SQIVND (reference sequence). The length of the CDR3 is 14 residues. The CDR3 is CASSIQGHNEKLFF. In DNA, the CDR3 is TGTGCCAGTAGTATTCAGGGCCATAATGAAAAACTGTTTTTT.